One sample yielded the 17 T cell receptor beta chains listed below, sequenced in a study of blood T cell repertoires in COVID-19 (dated by TCRdb to 2018 to 2020). Receptor amplification or capture employed the immunoSEQ multiplex PCR assay. TCRdb took over this immuneACCESS table, retaining in-frame rearrangements with V and J assigned. Such tables are incomplete; in checked studies, under half of the missing clones stem from an unresolved V gene, and the remainder is unexplained. The sample table holds approximately 69,000 clones, of which around 80% were seen once. The ten largest clones add up to about an eighth of the sample. Specimen: peripheral blood. These receptors all come from a man over 45 with COVID-19, enrolled during active disease.

CDR3 sequence (DNA): TGTGCCAGTAGTAAGGGACAGGGTTTCACAGATACGCAGTATTTT. This gives the protein CASSKGQGFTDTQYF. The chain uses TRBV19 and TRBJ2-3; 9 bases fit TRBD1. The germline V gene encodes CDR1 LNHDA and CDR2 SQIVND (reference sequence). V lost 4 bases to trimming and J lost 2 bases; unmatched junction nucleotides: 4. CDR3 length: 15 amino acids.

The chain has TRBV27 and TRBJ2-3; possibly TRBD1 for D (5 bases). This CDR3 contains 15 residues. Germline CDR1 MNHEY, CDR2 SMNVEV (reference sequence). Trimming took off 4 bases at V and 2 bases at J, with 13 bases between the two ends. Written as DNA, the CDR3 is TGTGCCAGCAGTTCAGGGTTCGCCTTCACAGATACGCAGTATTTT. Protein: CASSSGFAFTDTQYF.

The chain is built from TRBV29-1 and TRBJ2-1; tentatively, D is TRBD1 (6 bases). The germline CDR1 and CDR2 sequences are SQVTM and ANQGSEA. The CDR3 runs 11 residues. With 6 bases removed from V and 3 bases from J, the gap between germline ends came to 6 bases. DNA for the CDR3: TGCAGCGTCAGGGGCTACAATGAGCAGTTCTTC. Its protein is CSVRGYNEQFF.

This clone occurred a few times. The chain has TRBV5-4 and TRBJ2-1, with D perhaps matching TRBD2 (6 bases). The CDR3 sequence is 15 residues long. Trimming took off 1 base at V and 4 bases at J, with 12 bases between the two ends. The germline V gene encodes CDR1 SGHNT and CDR2 YYREEE (reference sequence). The chain's CDR3 is CASSLLGLSYNEQFF. CDR3 bases: TGTGCCAGCAGCTTGTTGGGACTTAGTTACAATGAGCAGTTCTTC.

CDR3 in amino acids: CASSQDIAGSTEAFF. The DNA for the CDR3 is TGCGCCAGCAGCCAAGACATAGCCGGGTCAACTGAAGCTTTCTTT. The V and J genes are TRBV4-3 and TRBJ1-1; no definite D call. Germline V gene lookup returns CDR1 LGHNA and CDR2 YSLEER. The CDR3 spans 15 residues. V dropped 0 bases and J dropped 5 bases, with 13 bases sitting between them.

The V gene is TRBV7-8, the J gene TRBJ2-1; TRBD2 matches at 9 bases. CDR1 and CDR2 from the germline V gene are SGHVS and FQNEAQ. This CDR3 has 17 amino acids. J gave up 3 bases and V 1 base, and 7 bases lay outside the gene matches. DNA for the CDR3: TGTGCCAGCAGCTTAGAGGGTAGCGGGGGATACTACAATGAGCAGTTCTTC. This encodes CASSLEGSGGYYNEQFF.

This sequence joins TRBV13 and TRBJ2-3; 13 positions match TRBD2. Germline CDR1 is PRHDT and CDR2 is FYEKMQ (reference sequence). Germline trimming cut 4 bases from V and 5 bases from J; bases unmatched to any gene: 6. The CDR3 is 16 residues long. CDR3 DNA sequence: TGTGCCAGCAGCTCACGCGGACTAGCGGGGGAAGATACGCAGTATTTT. This sequence encodes CASSSRGLAGEDTQYF. Full variable domain (remainder filled in from reference TRBV13 and TRBJ2-3): AAGVIQSPRHLIKEKRETATLKCYPIPRHDTVYWYQQGPGQDPQFLISFYEKMQSDKGSIPDRFSAQQFSDYHSELNMSSLELGDSALYFCASSSRGLAGEDTQYFGPGTRLTVL.

The chain uses TRBV6-5 and TRBJ2-7; a possible D gene is TRBD1 (6 bases). Germline CDR1 MNHEY, CDR2 SVGAGI. Trimming stripped 6 bases from V and 6 bases from J, with 12 bases between. This CDR3 is built from 12 residues. The CDR3 loop reads CASRKNRVEQYF. The CDR3 nucleotides are TGTGCCAGCAGGAAAAACAGGGTCGAGCAGTACTTC.

The chain joins TRBV19 to TRBJ1-2; no firm D call. The CDR3 has 15 residues. Trimming stripped 3 bases from V and 5 bases from J, with 16 bases between. The germline CDR1 and CDR2 sequences are LNHDA and SQIVND (reference sequence). CDR3 region: CASSIDGEPIYGYTF. The CDR3, as DNA: TGTGCCAGTAGTATCGACGGGGAACCGATTTATGGCTACACCTTC.

This clone was counted once. The CDR3 protein is CASSLYNYEQYF. Here the CDR3 DNA reads TGTGCCAGCAGCTTATATAACTACGAGCAGTACTTC. The rearrangement joins TRBV5-6 to TRBJ2-7; D uncertain. Between the trimmed V and J ends, which lost 2 bases and 3 bases, there was a span of 6 bases. The CDR3 runs to 12 residues. Germline V lookup: CDR1 SGHDT, CDR2 YYEEEE.

The chain links TRBV19 to TRBJ2-6; 9 nucleotides agree with TRBD1. J gave up 1 base and V 0 bases, and 4 bases lay outside the gene matches. The germline V gene encodes CDR1 LNHDA and CDR2 SQIVND (reference sequence). This CDR3 is 18 amino acids long. The CDR3 here is CASSIDLGQGSGANVLTF. In DNA, the CDR3 is TGTGCCAGTAGTATAGATTTGGGACAGGGTTCTGGGGCCAACGTCCTGACTTTC. Filled out from reference TRBV19 and TRBJ2-6, the complete variable domain reads DGGITQSPKYLFRKEGQNVTLSCEQNLNHDAMYWYRQDPGQGLRLIYYSQIVNDFQKGDIAEGYSVSREKKESFPLTVTSAQKNPTAFYLCASSIDLGQGSGANVLTFGAGSRLTVL.

The count of this clone is one. This sequence joins TRBV4-3 and TRBJ1-5; unclear D gene. The CDR3 totals 15 residues. CDR1 LGHNA and CDR2 YSLEER come from the germline V gene. The ends were cut back, 2 bases at V and 4 bases at J, with 12 bases in the middle. CDR3 sequence reads: CASSQQLGLNQPQHF. The CDR3 nucleotides read TGCGCCAGCAGCCAACAATTAGGACTTAATCAGCCCCAGCATTTT.

The chain employs TRBV27 and TRBJ1-3; unclear D gene. The CDR3 consists of 14 residues. Trimming removed 6 bases at V and 0 bases at J, with 9 bases between. Looked up from germline, CDR1 is MNHEY and CDR2 is SMNVEV (reference sequence). The CDR3 protein is CASRGGSSGNTIYF. Here the CDR3 DNA reads TGTGCCAGCAGAGGAGGGAGCTCTGGAAACACCATATATTTT.

The chain couples TRBV11-1 to TRBJ2-3; 8 bases are a match to TRBD2. This CDR3 has 16 amino acids. The germline V gene encodes CDR1 SGHAT and CDR2 FQDESV (reference sequence). J gave up 3 bases and V 5 bases, and 10 bases lay outside the gene matches. This CDR3 reads CASSGWGERETDTQYF. The CDR3 nucleotides are TGTGCCAGCAGCGGATGGGGGGAGCGGGAGACAGATACGCAGTATTTT.

V usage is TRBV3-1 (or the pseudogene TRBV3-2) and J usage is TRBJ2-4, with a weak D call TRBD2 (6 bases). The CDR3 runs to 14 residues. CDR1 is LGHDT and CDR2 is YNNKEL in the germline V gene (reference sequence). Trimming removed 0 bases at V and 11 bases at J, with 14 bases between. The CDR3 protein is CASSQEAGSLVQYF. The CDR3 nucleotides read TGTGCCAGCAGCCAAGAAGCCGGGAGCTTAGTTCAGTACTTC.

The chain employs TRBV19 and TRBJ2-7; 9 nucleotides align to TRBD1. This CDR3 region has 13 residues. Germline values: CDR1 LNHDA, CDR2 SQIVND (reference sequence). Trimming at V came to 8 bases and at J to 0 bases, leaving 2 bases not matched to a gene. The CDR3 DNA is TGTGCCAGTGGACAGGGGTTCTCCTACGAGCAGTACTTC. It translates to CASGQGFSYEQYF.

The chain joins TRBV3-1 (or the pseudogene TRBV3-2) to TRBJ2-1, with TRBD2 identical over 9 bases. This CDR3 region has 15 residues. The J segment lost 12 bases and the V segment lost 4 bases, leaving 13 bases of the junction unmatched. Per germline, CDR1 LGHDT and CDR2 YNNKEL (reference sequence). This CDR3 reads CASSPGVAGALGQFF. The CDR3 DNA is TGTGCCAGCAGCCCCGGGGTAGCGGGGGCCCTGGGGCAGTTCTTC.